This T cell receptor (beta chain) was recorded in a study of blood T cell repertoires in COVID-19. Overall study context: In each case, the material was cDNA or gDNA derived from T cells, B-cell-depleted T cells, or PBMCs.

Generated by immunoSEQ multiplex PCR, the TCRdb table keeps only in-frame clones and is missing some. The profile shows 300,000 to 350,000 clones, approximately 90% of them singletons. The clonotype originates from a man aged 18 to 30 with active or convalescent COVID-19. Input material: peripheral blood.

CDR3 amino acids: CASSQVGLQGQFYGYTF. DNA for the CDR3: TGCGCCAGCAGCCAAGTTGGCCTACAGGGCCAGTTCTATGGCTACACCTTC. The chain links TRBV4-3 to TRBJ1-2; possible D gene TRBD1, 6 bases. V was pared by 1 base and J by 4 bases, with 19 bases between. The CDR3 totals 17 residues. CDR1 LGHNA and CDR2 YSLEER come from the germline V gene.